The next 8 T cell receptor beta chains were all read from a single sample in a study of T cells after yellow fever vaccination. MiXCR, run by TCRdb on the 5' RACE reads, gives a single entry per CDR3 protein. The sample shows around 310,000 distinct CDR3 sequences, about 3.5% of them seen only once. The specimen was PBMCs, collected on the day of the yellow fever booster vaccination. Receptors originate from a man between 18 and 35 years old who received the YFV17D yellow fever vaccine.

The chain links TRBV20-1 to TRBJ1-1; 7 nucleotides match TRBD1. This CDR3 has 13 amino acids. CDR1 and CDR2 (germline): DFQATT, SNEGSKA (reference sequence). The V segment lost 6 bases and the J segment 6 bases; nucleotides outside the gene matches: 10. CDR3 amino acids: CSARDRVGAEAFF. CDR3 nucleotide sequence: TGCAGTGCGCGTGACAGGGTCGGGGCTGAAGCTTTCTTT.

This clonotype was counted ten times or more. The chain carries TRBV20-1 and TRBJ1-1, with a tentative D call TRBD1 (5 bases). The CDR3 is made up of 13 amino acids. Germline V gene sequence: CDR1 DFQATT, CDR2 SNEGSKA (reference sequence). CDR3 DNA sequence: TGCGGAACTTCAGGGCCCCTGAACACTGAAGCTTTCTTT. The encoded protein is CGTSGPLNTEAFF.

This clonotype has only a few counts. The chain carries TRBV6-6 and TRBJ2-2; D not certain. Germline CDR1 is MNHNY and CDR2 is SVGAGI (reference sequence). The CDR3 sequence is 14 residues long. Trimming left V 0 bases short and J 6 bases short, with 8 bases between. The CDR3 DNA follows: TGTGCCAGCAGTTACTCGCAGCCGTCCGGGGAGCTGTTTTTT. Translation gives CASSYSQPSGELFF.

This clonotype was recorded many times. The gene calls are TRBV5-1 and TRBJ2-1; perhaps TRBD1 as D (8 bases). V lost 2 bases and J lost 3, with 12 bases in between. Looked up from germline, CDR1 is SGHRS and CDR2 is YFSETQ. There are 15 residues in the CDR3. The CDR3 coding sequence is TGCGCCAGCAGCTTACAGGGGGGGGACTACAATGAGCAGTTCTTC. Translated, it gives CASSLQGGDYNEQFF.

This clonotype was recorded at least ten times. The chain links TRBV5-1 to TRBJ2-3, with TRBD2 matching over 12 bases. CDR1 and CDR2 (germline): SGHRS, YFSETQ. The CDR3 consists of 17 residues. V shed 4 bases, J shed 2 bases, and the junction held 8 bases outside the gene matches. The CDR3 here is CASSPTGTSGPTDTQYF. The CDR3 DNA reads as TGCGCCAGCAGCCCAACCGGGACTAGCGGGCCCACAGATACGCAGTATTTT.

The rearrangement joins TRBV14 to TRBJ2-3; 8 bases fit TRBD2. Germline CDR1 is SGHDN and CDR2 is FVKESK. V lost 4 bases, J lost 5 bases, and 11 bases stayed unmatched. This CDR3 contains 16 residues. The CDR3 loop reads CASSPPGLGVLDTQYF. The CDR3 DNA sequence: TGTGCCAGCAGCCCCCCGGGACTAGGAGTCCTAGATACGCAGTATTTT.

The rearrangement joins TRBV7-7 to TRBJ2-5, with D possibly matching TRBD1 (6 bases). Trimming shortened V by 5 bases and J by 5 bases, and 12 bases separated the two germline ends. The CDR3 spans 13 residues. The germline CDR1 and CDR2 sequences are SSHAT and FNYEAQ (reference sequence). CDR3 DNA sequence: TGTGCCAGCAGCGTAACAGGGTTGGAGACCCAGTACTTC. Its protein is CASSVTGLETQYF. The complete variable domain, with remaining parts taken from reference TRBV7-7 and TRBJ2-5, reads GAGVSQSPRYKVTKRGQDVTLRCDPISSHATLYWYQQALGQGPEFLTYFNYEAQPDKSGLPSDRFSAERPEGSISTLTIQRTEQRDSAMYRCASSVTGLETQYFGPGTRLLVL.

This clonotype was observed at least ten times. V is TRBV10-3 and J is TRBJ1-1, with TRBD1 identical over 7 bases. V lost 8 bases and J lost 2; bases outside the gene matches: 8. The CDR3 runs to 14 residues. In germline, CDR1 is ENHRY, CDR2 SYGVKD. The CDR3 region is CAIGPGTANTEAFF. In DNA, the CDR3 is TGTGCCATCGGCCCCGGGACAGCCAACACTGAAGCTTTCTTT.